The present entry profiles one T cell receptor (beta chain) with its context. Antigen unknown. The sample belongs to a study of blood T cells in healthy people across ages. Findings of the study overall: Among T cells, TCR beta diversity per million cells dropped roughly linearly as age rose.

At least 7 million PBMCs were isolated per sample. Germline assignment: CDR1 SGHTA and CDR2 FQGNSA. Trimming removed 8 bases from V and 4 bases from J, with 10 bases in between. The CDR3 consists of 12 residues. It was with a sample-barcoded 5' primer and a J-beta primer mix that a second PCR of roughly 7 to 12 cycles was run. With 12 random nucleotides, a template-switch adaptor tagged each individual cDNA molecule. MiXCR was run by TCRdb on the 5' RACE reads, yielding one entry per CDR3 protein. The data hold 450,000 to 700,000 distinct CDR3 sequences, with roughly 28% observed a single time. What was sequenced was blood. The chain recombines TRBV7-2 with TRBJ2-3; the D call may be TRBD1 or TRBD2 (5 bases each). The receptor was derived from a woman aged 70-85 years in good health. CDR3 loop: CASASRADTQYF. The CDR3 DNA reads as TGTGCCAGCGCTAGCAGGGCAGATACGCAGTATTTT. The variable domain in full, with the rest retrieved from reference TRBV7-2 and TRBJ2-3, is GAGVSQSPSNKVTEKGKDVELRCDPISGHTALYWYRQSLGQGLEFLIYFQGNSAPDKSGLPSDRFSAERTGGSVSTLTIQRTQQEDSAVYLCASASRADTQYFGPGTRLTVL.